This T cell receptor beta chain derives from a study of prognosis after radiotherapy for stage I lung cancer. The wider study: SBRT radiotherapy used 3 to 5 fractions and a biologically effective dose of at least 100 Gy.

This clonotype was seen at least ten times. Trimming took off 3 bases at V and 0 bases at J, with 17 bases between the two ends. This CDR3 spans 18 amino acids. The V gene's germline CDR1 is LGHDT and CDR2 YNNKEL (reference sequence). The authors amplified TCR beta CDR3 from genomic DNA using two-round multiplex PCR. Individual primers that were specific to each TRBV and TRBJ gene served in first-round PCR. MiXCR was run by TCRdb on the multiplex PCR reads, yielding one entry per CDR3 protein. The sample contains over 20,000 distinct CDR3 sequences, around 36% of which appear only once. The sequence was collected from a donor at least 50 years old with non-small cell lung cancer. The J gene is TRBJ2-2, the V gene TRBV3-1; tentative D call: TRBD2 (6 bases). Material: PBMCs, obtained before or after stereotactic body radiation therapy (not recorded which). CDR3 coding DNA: TGTGCCAGCAGCCATCTAGCGTGGGGTCGCTCGAACACCGGGGAGCTGTTTTTT. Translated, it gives CASSHLAWGRSNTGELFF. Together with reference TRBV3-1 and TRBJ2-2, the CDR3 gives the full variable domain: DTAVSQTPKYLVTQMGNDKSIKCEQNLGHDTMYWYKQDSKKFLKIMFSYNNKELIINETVPNRFSPKSPDKAHLNLHINSLELGDSAVYFCASSHLAWGRSNTGELFFGEGSRLTVL.